This T cell receptor (beta chain) originates from a study of human T cells and chemical hapten exposure (dated by TCRdb to about 2021). Context from the whole study: For sensitization, 2% DPC in acetone was applied to a 2 cm by 2 cm area of upper inner arm skin. Alopecia areata with under or over 50% scalp involvement, alopecia totalis and alopecia universalis were represented in the patient cohort, which was mostly female. Libraries were pooled for sequencing, and variation in per-sample TCR yields was attributed mainly to small differences in library volumes within the pool. Blood samples were taken from patients before sensitization (week 0) and at 2, 6 and about 24 weeks after DPC sensitization. Patch testing was performed on the upper back with Finn chambers containing 0.01% DPC, and the patch tests were scored after 6 days according to International Contact Dermatitis Research Group standards. In alopecia patients, the study followed how the peripheral blood TCR repertoire changed in vivo over primary and secondary sensitization to diphenylcyclopropenone (DPC), a hapten. Throughout the study period of 20 to 30 weeks, patients also received therapeutic DPC doses to the scalp every week. Twenty-nine alopecia patients gave blood for TCR sequencing at one to four time points (pre-sensitization, 2, 6 and 24 weeks). The study at large found these results: DPC sensitization did not change the number of TCRs with a frequency above 1 in 1000, and there was no evidence of changes in global repertoire structure. Significantly more large CDR3 similarity clusters were formed by expanded TCRs than by pre-sensitization or healthy control sets, consistent with antigen-driven responses. All patients had alopecia, a presumed autoimmune disease, so their immune response might differ from that of healthy individuals. Repeated subsampling changed both the strength of the expansion versus patch-test correlation and the threshold at which the correlation became significant. The number of PT1 expanded TCRs positively correlated with patch test score, significant at thresholds 8, 16 and 32 but not 4.

Per the publication, the time point label means: patch test 1, 2 weeks after DPC sensitization. According to the study, the label for this sample's treatment or condition signals: therapeutic diphenylcyclopropenone sensitization with weekly scalp DPC. At each patch-test visit, blood was drawn before the patch test was applied. Eligible patients were aged 18 to 70, diagnosed with alopecia, deemed suitable for DPC therapy, and excluded if pregnant. Total RNA was isolated from unfractionated whole blood collected in Tempus Blood RNA tubes. The library was produced with RACE. The listed sequencing device is NextSeq 500. Library preparation attached unique molecular identifiers to individual cDNA molecules for quantitative, reproducible TCR counting. From each blood RNA sample, both TCR alpha and TCR beta chains were sequenced. Per the authors' processing: Samples had a median of 95,638 TCRs, with a range from roughly 23,224 to 700,000. The Decombinator software suite was used to annotate V, J and CDR3 in the TCR reads. For the PS versus PT1 abundance plots, all samples were subsampled to the same number of TCRs (28,000). TCRs were defined as expanded if absent before sensitization and observed at least eight times at the 2-week time point. TCRdb reprocessed the public reads (quality trimming at Q25 with fastp, clone calling with MiXCR) and kept in-frame beta chains. CDR3 protein sequences are deduplicated, and each keeps its most common genes and DNA. TCRdb assigned the V and J calls; the authors' analysis was not used. Present in this sample are around 74,000 distinct CDR3 sequences, approximately 35% of which were seen just once. Roughly 9.8% of the sample comes from the top ten.

A note on this clonotype: Its antigen is unknown. The input lacks base qualities; no much larger clone sits a single base away.

The CDR1 and CDR2 encoded by the germline V gene are SGHRS and YFSETQ. The CDR3 runs 14 amino acids, cysteine and phenylalanine included. Just CDR3 DNA is preserved here, 42 bases in frame from base 1. At the junction V is shortened by 4 bases and J by 9 bases, with 17 bases in between. The sequence joins TRBV5-1 to TRBJ1-5; no D segment can be confidently identified. This clonotype originated in a man between 40 and 49 years old with alopecia areata. Some clones in this sample may be carry-over from other donors' samples. This specimen consisted of whole blood, obtained in connection with sensitization to the hapten diphenylcyclopropenone (DPC). The CDR3 protein sequence reads: CASSRGTEAGPQHF. Here is the DNA: TGCGCCAGCAGCCGGGGAACAGAGGCTGGGCCCCAGCATTTT.